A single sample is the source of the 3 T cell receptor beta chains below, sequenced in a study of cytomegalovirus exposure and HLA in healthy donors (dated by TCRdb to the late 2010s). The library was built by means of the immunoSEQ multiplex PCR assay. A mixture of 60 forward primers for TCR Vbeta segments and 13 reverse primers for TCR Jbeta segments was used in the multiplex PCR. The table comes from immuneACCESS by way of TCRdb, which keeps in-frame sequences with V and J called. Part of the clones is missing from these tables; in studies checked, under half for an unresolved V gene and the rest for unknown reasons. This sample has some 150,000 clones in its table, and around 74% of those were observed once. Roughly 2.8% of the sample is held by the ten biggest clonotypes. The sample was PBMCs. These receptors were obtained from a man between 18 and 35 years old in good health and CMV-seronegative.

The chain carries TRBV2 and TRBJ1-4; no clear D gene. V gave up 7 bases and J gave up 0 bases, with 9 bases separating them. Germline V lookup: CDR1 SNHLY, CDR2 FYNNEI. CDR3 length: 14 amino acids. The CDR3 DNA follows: TGTGCCAGCAAGAGGAGGGCAACTAATGAAAAACTGTTTTTT. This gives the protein CASKRRATNEKLFF.

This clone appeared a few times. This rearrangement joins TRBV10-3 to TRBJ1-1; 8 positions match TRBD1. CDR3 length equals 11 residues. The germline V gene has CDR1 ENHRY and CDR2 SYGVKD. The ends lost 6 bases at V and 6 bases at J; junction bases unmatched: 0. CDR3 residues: CAIRDRAEAFF. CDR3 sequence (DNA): TGTGCCATCAGGGACAGGGCTGAAGCTTTCTTT.

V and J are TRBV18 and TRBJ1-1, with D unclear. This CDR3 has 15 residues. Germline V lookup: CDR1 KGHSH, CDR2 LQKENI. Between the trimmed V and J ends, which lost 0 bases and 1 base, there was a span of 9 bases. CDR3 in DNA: TGTGCCAGCTCACCACCGAACAGCCAGAACACTGAAGCTTTCTTT. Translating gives CASSPPNSQNTEAFF.